The subject of this entry is one TCR beta chain. This clone was seen more than once but under ten times. Its cognate antigen has yet to be identified. No base-level quality is on record; no much larger clone is a single base apart. Cut back by 5 bases and 3 bases, the V and J ends lie 19 bases apart. For CDR1 and CDR2, the germline V gene lists MDHEN and SYDVKM. The CDR3 holds 16 amino acids from the cysteine to the phenylalanine. The kept DNA is CDR3 alone, 48 bases in frame from the first base. TCRbeta CDR3 regions were amplified from genomic DNA by means of the immunoSEQ Assay, a bias-controlled multiplex PCR. The published analysis was carried out like this. The number of nucleated cells in each sample was estimated from the amplification of reference gene primers within the assay. Sequence reads were collapsed and filtered to measure the absolute abundance of every unique TCRbeta CDR3 rearrangement. For each sample, productive Simpson clonality was calculated as the square root of Simpson's diversity index over productive rearrangements. TCRdb retrieved this table from immuneACCESS and kept in-frame rearrangements only. Not all clones are present; in checked studies, unresolved V genes account for under half, and no reason is known for the remainder. Clone size and V and J calls were adopted from that table, with D and trimming inferred from the DNA. The sample yields about 68,000 clones; over 60% were counted once. 23% of the sample is in the top ten clones.

The sample belongs to a study of blood T cell repertoires in COVID-19 (dated by TCRdb to 2019 to 2021). Regarding the study in general: Collaborator samples came from the United States, Italy and Spain and covered acute and convalescent phases of COVID-19. The samples were drawn from the first 160 participants of the ongoing ImmuneRACE study and from more than 1,000 subjects provided by 6 global collaborators. Where available, HLA class I and class II types were taken from metadata supplied by the sample provider and were not determined by assay-based typing. The dataset comprised deeply sampled blood TCRbeta repertoires from subjects exposed to, actively infected with, or recovered from COVID-19. The prospective study material was composed of cDNA or gDNA derived from T cells, B-cell-depleted T cells, or PBMCs. The repertoires were released in a freely available public database intended as a resource for research on the immune response to SARS-CoV-2. Nearly every sample came with metadata listing a de-identified subject ID, COVID-19 status, age in years and sex. Overall results and qualifications from the work: Clinical and demographic metadata were provided uncurated, with the amount varying by source and participant.

Each collaborating institution followed its own protocols to collect whole blood in K2EDTA tubes. For TCRbeta analysis, collaborators shipped samples in one of three forms: frozen whole blood, isolated PBMCs, or DNA extracted from either of those sample types. Material: peripheral blood. This sequence originates from a human donor in a cohort sampled during active COVID-19. The rearranged segments are TRBV28 and TRBJ2-5, and possibly TRBD2, on 5 matching bases. Read as DNA, the sequence is TGTGCCAGCAGTCCCCCGAGGACGACGGGGAAAGAGACCCAGTACTTC. The translation is CASSPPRTTGKETQYF.